This T cell receptor beta chain was retrieved from a study of T cells in Graves' hyperthyroidism and ophthalmopathy. CDR1 and CDR2 from the germline V gene are LNHDA and SQIVND (reference sequence). Trimming removed 8 bases from V and 1 base from J, with 17 bases in between. The CDR3 totals 15 residues. This clonotype was counted many times. It was RNA transcripts that yielded the amplified TCR beta CDR3 regions. The TCR CDR3 was amplified in a first-round RT-PCR using the HTBI primer set. TCRdb re-called the multiplex PCR reads with MiXCR, one entry per CDR3 protein. The data contain hundreds of thousands of distinct CDR3 sequences, 12% to 15% of them singletons.

Sequencing was done on a sample of blood. The V and J genes are TRBV19 and TRBJ1-2; TRBD1 is a possible D gene (6 bases). The source of this sequence is a woman aged 40 to 50 with Graves' hyperthyroidism. This CDR3 reads CASGPRTEINYGYTF. The DNA for the CDR3 is TGTGCCAGTGGTCCCAGGACAGAGATTAACTATGGCTACACCTTC.